The sequence of this T cell receptor (beta chain) was determined in a study of blood T cells in healthy people across ages. It was with a sample-barcoded 5' primer and a J-beta primer mix that a second PCR of roughly 7 to 12 cycles was run. A single record per CDR3 protein comes from TCRdb applying MiXCR to the 5' RACE reads. The sample contains hundreds of thousands of distinct CDR3 sequences, 25% of which appear only once. The CDR3 is 16 amino acids. Trimming cost V 7 bases and J 1 base, with 19 bases left between them. Looked up from germline, CDR1 is SEHNR and CDR2 is FQNEAQ (reference sequence). This clonotype was seen more than once but under ten times. The same sample was also studied in work on T cells of mothers and their children.

Material: blood. The chain joins TRBV7-9 to TRBJ2-5, with TRBD1 as a possible D gene (6 bases). The sequence was collected from a boy younger than 18 in good health. The CDR3 spells CASNLAPDSVQETQYF. Written as DNA, the CDR3 is TGTGCCAGCAACTTGGCCCCGGACAGCGTCCAAGAGACCCAGTACTTC. Variable domain in full (rest from reference TRBV7-9 and TRBJ2-5): DTGVSQNPRHKITKRGQNVTFRCDPISEHNRLYWYRQTLGQGPEFLTYFQNEAQLEKSRLLSDRFSAERPKGSFSTLEIQRTEQGDSAMYLCASNLAPDSVQETQYFGPGTRLLVL.